This is a list of T cell receptor beta chains from one sample in a study of CD8 T cells in ankylosing spondylitis. MiXCR was run by TCRdb on the 5' RACE reads, yielding one entry per CDR3 protein. The top ten hold around 3.6% of the sample, which has more than 500,000 distinct CDR3 sequences, about 5% seen once. Sequenced sample: blood, either unsorted or a sorted T cell fraction (not recorded which). The source is a male donor with ankylosing spondylitis. CDR3s include the opening cysteine and the closing phenylalanine or tryptophan. Fields, in order: V gene, D gene, J gene, clone size, CDR3 DNA, CDR3 protein. D genes are given only for firm matches. Size is omitted from some rows. Given values are once, few, many or a class for expanded clones.

V: TRBV11-2
D: .
J: TRBJ2-1
size: many
DNA: TGTGCCAGCAGCCCGGGCCGATTCGGGGAGTTTTTCTTC
CDR3: CASSPGRFGEFFF

V: TRBV30
D: .
J: TRBJ1-1
size: many
DNA: TGTGCCTGGAGTGTCACACTGAGATATACTGAAGCTTTCTTT
CDR3: CAWSVTLRYTEAFF

V: TRBV12-3/TRBV12-4
D: TRBD1
J: TRBJ2-7
size: many
DNA: TGTGCCAGCAGTTGGGACAGGGGGCGAGCGTACGAGCAGTACTTC
CDR3: CASSWDRGRAYEQYF

V: TRBV4-3
D: .
J: TRBJ1-3
size: many
DNA: TGCGCCAGCAGCCAAGGCTCCGAAGGCTCTGGAAACACCATATATTTT
CDR3: CASSQGSEGSGNTIYF

V: TRBV28
D: .
J: TRBJ2-7
size: .
DNA: TGTGCCAGCGGCAGGGACGGATCCTACGAGCAGTACTTC
CDR3: CASGRDGSYEQYF

V: TRBV6-1
D: .
J: TRBJ1-3
size: many
DNA: TGTGCCAGCAGTGAGGGGAGAAACACCATATATTTT
CDR3: CASSEGRNTIYF

V: TRBV11-1
D: .
J: TRBJ2-1
size: many
DNA: TGTGCCAGCGTCGAAGGATTCGGCGCCTACAATGAGCAGTTCTTC
CDR3: CASVEGFGAYNEQFF

V: TRBV25-1
D: TRBD2
J: TRBJ2-2
size: many
DNA: TGTGCCAGCAGGGGACTAGGCAGATTCAGGAACACCGGGGAGCTGTTTTTT
CDR3: CASRGLGRFRNTGELFF

V: TRBV20-1
D: .
J: TRBJ2-5
size: many
DNA: TGCAGTGCTCCGGCCCCGGGGGCCGGGGAGACCCAGTACTTC
CDR3: CSAPAPGAGETQYF

V: TRBV18
D: .
J: TRBJ2-4
size: many
DNA: TGTGCCAGCTCACCACCATCTCAGGGCGGCATTCAGTACTTC
CDR3: CASSPPSQGGIQYF

V: TRBV10-3
D: .
J: TRBJ2-5
size: many
DNA: TGTGCCACCCGGGTCTCTTTAGGGGAGACCCAGTACTTC
CDR3: CATRVSLGETQYF

V: TRBV7-2
D: TRBD1
J: TRBJ1-2
size: many
DNA: TGTGCCAGCAGCTTGGAGGGGACAGGGAGAAACGGCTACACCTTC
CDR3: CASSLEGTGRNGYTF

V: TRBV11-2
D: TRBD2
J: TRBJ2-5
size: .
DNA: TGTGCCAGCAGCTTATACGGTCGGGGGGGCCAAGAGACCCAGTACTTC
CDR3: CASSLYGRGGQETQYF

V: TRBV4-3
D: .
J: TRBJ1-2
size: many
DNA: TGCGCCAGCAGCCAAGATCCTTTAGGTACAGGCAGTGACTATGGCTACACCTTC
CDR3: CASSQDPLGTGSDYGYTF

V: TRBV27
D: TRBD1
J: TRBJ1-1
size: many
DNA: TGTGCCAGCAGTCCCAAGTGGACAGGGTGGTCCGAAGCTTTCTTT
CDR3: CASSPKWTGWSEAFF

V: TRBV5-1
D: .
J: TRBJ1-4
size: many
DNA: TGCGCCAGCAGCGGGCTCCCGACTAATGAAAAACTGTTTTTT
CDR3: CASSGLPTNEKLFF